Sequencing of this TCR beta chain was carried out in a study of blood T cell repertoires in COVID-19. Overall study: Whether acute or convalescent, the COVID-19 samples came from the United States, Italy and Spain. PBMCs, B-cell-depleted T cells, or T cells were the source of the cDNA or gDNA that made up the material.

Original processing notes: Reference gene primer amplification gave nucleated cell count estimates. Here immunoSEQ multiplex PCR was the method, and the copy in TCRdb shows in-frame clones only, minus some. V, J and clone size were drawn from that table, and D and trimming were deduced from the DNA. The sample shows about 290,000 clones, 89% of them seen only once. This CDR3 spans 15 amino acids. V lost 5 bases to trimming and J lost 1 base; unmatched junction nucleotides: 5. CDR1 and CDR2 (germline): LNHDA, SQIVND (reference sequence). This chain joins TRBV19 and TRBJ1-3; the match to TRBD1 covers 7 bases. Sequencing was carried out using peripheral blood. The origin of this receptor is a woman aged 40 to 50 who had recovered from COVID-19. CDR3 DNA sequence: TGTGCCAGTAGTCCGGACAGGAGATCTGGAAACACCATATATTTT. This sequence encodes CASSPDRRSGNTIYF. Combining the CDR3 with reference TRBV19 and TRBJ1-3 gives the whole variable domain DGGITQSPKYLFRKEGQNVTLSCEQNLNHDAMYWYRQDPGQGLRLIYYSQIVNDFQKGDIAEGYSVSREKKESFPLTVTSAQKNPTAFYLCASSPDRRSGNTIYFGEGSWLTVV.